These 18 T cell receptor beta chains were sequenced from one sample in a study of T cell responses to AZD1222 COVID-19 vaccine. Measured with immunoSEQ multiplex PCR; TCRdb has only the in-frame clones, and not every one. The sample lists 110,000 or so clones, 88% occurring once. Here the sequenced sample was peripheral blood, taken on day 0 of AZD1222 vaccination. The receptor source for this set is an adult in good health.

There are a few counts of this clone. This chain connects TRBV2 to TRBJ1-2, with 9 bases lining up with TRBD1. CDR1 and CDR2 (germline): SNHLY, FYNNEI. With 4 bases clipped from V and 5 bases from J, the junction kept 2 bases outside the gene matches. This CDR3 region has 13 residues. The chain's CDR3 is CASSGDRGYGYTF. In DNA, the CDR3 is TGTGCCAGCAGTGGAGACAGGGGGTATGGCTACACCTTC.

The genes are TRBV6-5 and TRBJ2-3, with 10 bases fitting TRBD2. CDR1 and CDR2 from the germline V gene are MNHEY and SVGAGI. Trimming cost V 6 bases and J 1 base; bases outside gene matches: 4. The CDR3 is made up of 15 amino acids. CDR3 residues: CASRLAGWGTDTQYF. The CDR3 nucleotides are TGTGCCAGCAGACTAGCGGGGTGGGGCACAGATACGCAGTATTTT.

The CDR3 nucleotides read TGTGCCATCAGTCTAGGGAGTTCTAACTATGGCTACACCTTC. Its protein is CAISLGSSNYGYTF. This chain connects TRBV10-3 to TRBJ1-2; D gene ambiguous. Germline V CDR1 and CDR2: ENHRY, SYGVKD. The V end lost 5 bases, the J end lost 0 bases, and 10 bases lay between the germline ends. This CDR3 is 14 amino acids long.

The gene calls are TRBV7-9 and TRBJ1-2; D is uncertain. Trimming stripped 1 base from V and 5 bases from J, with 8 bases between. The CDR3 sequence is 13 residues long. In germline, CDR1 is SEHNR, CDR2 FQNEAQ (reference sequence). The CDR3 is CASSLGPGYGYTF. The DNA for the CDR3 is TGTGCCAGCAGCTTAGGTCCGGGGTATGGCTACACCTTC.

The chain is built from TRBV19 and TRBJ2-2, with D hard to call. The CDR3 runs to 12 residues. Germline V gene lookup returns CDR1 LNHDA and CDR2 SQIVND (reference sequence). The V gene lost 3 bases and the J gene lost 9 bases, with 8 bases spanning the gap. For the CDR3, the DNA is TGTGCCAGTAGTATCTGGGGAAGGGAGCTGTTTTTT. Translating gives CASSIWGRELFF.

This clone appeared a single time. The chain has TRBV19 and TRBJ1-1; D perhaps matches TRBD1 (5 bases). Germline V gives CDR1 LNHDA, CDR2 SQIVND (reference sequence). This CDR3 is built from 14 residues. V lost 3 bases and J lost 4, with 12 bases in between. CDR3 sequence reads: CASSMAGGGTEAFF. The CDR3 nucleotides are TGTGCCAGTAGTATGGCCGGGGGGGGCACTGAAGCTTTCTTT.

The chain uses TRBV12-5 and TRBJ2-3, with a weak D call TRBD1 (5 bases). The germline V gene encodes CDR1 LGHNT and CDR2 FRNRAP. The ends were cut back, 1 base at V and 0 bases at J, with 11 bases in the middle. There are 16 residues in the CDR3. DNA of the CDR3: TGTGCTAGTGGTTTGGCCGCCCCAGGGAGCACAGATACGCAGTATTTT. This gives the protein CASGLAAPGSTDTQYF.

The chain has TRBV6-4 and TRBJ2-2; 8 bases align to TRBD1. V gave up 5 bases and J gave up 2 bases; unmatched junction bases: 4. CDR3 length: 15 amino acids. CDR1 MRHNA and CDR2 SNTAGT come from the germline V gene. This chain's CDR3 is CASSPGQVNTGELFF. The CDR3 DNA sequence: TGTGCCAGCAGTCCGGGACAGGTTAACACCGGGGAGCTGTTTTTT.

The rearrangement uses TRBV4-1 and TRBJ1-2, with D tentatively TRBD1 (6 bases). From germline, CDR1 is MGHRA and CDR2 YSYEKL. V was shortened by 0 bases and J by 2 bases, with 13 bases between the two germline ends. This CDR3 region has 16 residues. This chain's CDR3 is CASSQDEAGTNYGYTF. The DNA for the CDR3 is TGCGCCAGCAGCCAAGATGAGGCAGGGACAAACTATGGCTACACCTTC.

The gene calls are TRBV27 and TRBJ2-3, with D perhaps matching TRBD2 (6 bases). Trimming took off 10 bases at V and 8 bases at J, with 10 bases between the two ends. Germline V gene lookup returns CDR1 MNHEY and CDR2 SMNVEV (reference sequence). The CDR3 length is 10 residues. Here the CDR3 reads CATGTGTQYF. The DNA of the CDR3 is TGTGCCACTGGGACTGGTACGCAGTATTTT.

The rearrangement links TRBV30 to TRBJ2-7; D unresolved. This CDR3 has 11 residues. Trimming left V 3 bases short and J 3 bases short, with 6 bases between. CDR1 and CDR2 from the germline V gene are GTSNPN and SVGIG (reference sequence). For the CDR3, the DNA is TGTGCCTGGAGAAGTGACTACGAGCAGTACTTC. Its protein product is CAWRSDYEQYF.

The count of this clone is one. CDR3 in DNA: TGTGCCAGCAGTCTCAACAGGGCAACTAATGAAAAACTGTTTTTT. Protein product: CASSLNRATNEKLFF. The rearrangement links TRBV7-6 to TRBJ1-4; D might be TRBD1 (6 bases). The CDR3 is 15 residues long. Germline V gene lookup returns CDR1 SGHVS and CDR2 FNYEAQ. Trimming took 6 bases from V and 0 from J, leaving 11 bases between them. Combining the CDR3 with reference TRBV7-6 and TRBJ1-4 gives the whole variable domain GAGVSQSPRYKVTKRGQDVALRCDPISGHVSLYWYRQALGQGPEFLTYFNYEAQQDKSGLPNDRFSAERPEGSISTLTIQRTEQRDSAMYRCASSLNRATNEKLFFGSGTQLSVL.

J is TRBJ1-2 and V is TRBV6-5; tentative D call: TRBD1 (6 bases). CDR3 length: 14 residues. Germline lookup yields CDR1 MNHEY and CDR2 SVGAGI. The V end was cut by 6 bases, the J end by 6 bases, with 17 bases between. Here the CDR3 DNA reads TGTGCCAGCAGGCTTCCAGGGGAGGGGAATGGCTACACCTTC. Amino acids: CASRLPGEGNGYTF.

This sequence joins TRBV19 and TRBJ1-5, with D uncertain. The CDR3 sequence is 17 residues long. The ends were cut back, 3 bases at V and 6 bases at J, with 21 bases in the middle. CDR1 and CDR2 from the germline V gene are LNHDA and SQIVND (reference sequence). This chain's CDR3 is CASSIPHGPRFGQPQHF. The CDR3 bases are TGTGCCAGTAGTATTCCGCACGGACCACGCTTCGGTCAGCCCCAGCATTTT.

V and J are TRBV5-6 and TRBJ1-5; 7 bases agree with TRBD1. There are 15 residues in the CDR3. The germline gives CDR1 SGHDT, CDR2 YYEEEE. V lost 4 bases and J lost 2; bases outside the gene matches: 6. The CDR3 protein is CASSTTGTGNQPQHF. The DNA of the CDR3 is TGTGCCAGCAGCACCACCGGGACAGGCAATCAGCCCCAGCATTTT.

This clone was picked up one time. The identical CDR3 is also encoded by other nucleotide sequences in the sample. CDR3 DNA sequence: TGCGCCAGCAGCTTGTCGGGCTCCTCTGGAAACACCATATATTTT. Its protein is CASSLSGSSGNTIYF. The J gene is TRBJ1-3, the V gene TRBV5-1; D not resolved. The CDR3 is 15 amino acids. The germline CDR1 and CDR2 sequences are SGHRS and YFSETQ. Trimming left V 1 base short and J 0 bases short, with 8 bases between.

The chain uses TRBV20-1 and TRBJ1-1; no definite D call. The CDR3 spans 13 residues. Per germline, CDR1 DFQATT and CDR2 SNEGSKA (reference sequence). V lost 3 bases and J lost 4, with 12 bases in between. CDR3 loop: CSASVQASTEAFF. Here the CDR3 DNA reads TGCAGTGCTAGTGTTCAGGCTAGCACTGAAGCTTTCTTT.

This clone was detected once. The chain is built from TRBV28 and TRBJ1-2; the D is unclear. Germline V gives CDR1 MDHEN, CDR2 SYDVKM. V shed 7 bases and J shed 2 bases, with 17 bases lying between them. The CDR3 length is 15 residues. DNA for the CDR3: TGTGCCAGCATTAATACACCCCTCGGGAACTATGGCTACACCTTC. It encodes CASINTPLGNYGYTF.